The source of this TCR beta chain is a study of response to subunit inactivated influenza vaccine. Findings and limits, study-wide: Authors suggested seasonal influenza vaccinations each recruit few new T cells.

TCRdb fed the RT-PCR reads into MiXCR, producing one record per CDR3 protein. The sample contains some 570,000 distinct CDR3 sequences, about 10% of which appear only once. The CDR3 consists of 15 residues. V shed 2 bases and J shed 5 bases, with 15 bases lying between them. A word on this clonotype: Its antigen remains unidentified. Just one base apart from a much larger clone, this may be a read error. The conserved closing phenylalanine or tryptophan is absent in this CDR3, likely reflecting a read error.

This sample also appeared in a second study, on T cells expressing NK-cell markers. From that second work: In generating TCR beta cDNA, 5'RACE template switching with UMIs was used. There were a few donors in whom these clonotypes also led the CD3+CD56-NKG2C+ fraction. Whether the expanded NKG2C+ T cell clones recognized HCMV remained unclear.

The receptor was derived from a man aged 50 or older who received an inactivated influenza vaccine. The source was PBMCs from blood, collected on the day of vaccination. The chain couples TRBV12-3 or TRBV12-4 to TRBJ1-2, with D unclear. The CDR3 nucleotides are TGTGCCAGCAGTTTACTGCTTTATGGCGAATATGGCTACACCATC. Protein sequence: CASSLLLYGEYGYTI.